This T cell receptor (beta chain) appears in the sequencing data of a study of beta chain features in type 1 diabetes. Broader study findings: Patients with Type 1 diabetes showed moderately but significantly shorter TCRB CDR3s in all four CD4+ subsets.

Germline V gene sequence: CDR1 LNHNV, CDR2 YYDKDF (reference sequence). Trimming shortened V by 6 bases and J by 1 base, and 14 bases separated the two germline ends. There are 15 residues in the CDR3. On this clone: Its antigen is not identified.

The whole isolated RNA underwent reverse transcription, so sequencing captured expressed TCRB transcripts. Assay: immunoSEQ multiplex PCR; the TCRdb copy retains only in-frame clones and omits some. Found here are some 250,000 clones, about a tenth of them singletons; the top ten hold approximately 0.015%. This chain connects TRBV15 to TRBJ2-3; D perhaps matches TRBD1 (5 bases). This receptor was obtained from a man aged 30-40 years with type 1 diabetes. The sample consisted of naive CD4+ T cells from blood. The CDR3 reads CATSGQGSRTDTQYF. The CDR3 DNA sequence: TGTGCCACCAGTGGCCAGGGCAGCCGCACAGATACGCAGTATTTT.